This T cell receptor (beta chain) was identified in a study of control samples from healthy donors and cancer patients. The J segment lost 7 bases and the V segment lost 8 bases, leaving 9 bases of the junction unmatched. The germline CDR1 and CDR2 sequences are LNHDA and SQIVND (reference sequence). CDR3 length: 14 amino acids. The method was immunoSEQ multiplex PCR; TCRdb's version includes in-frame clones alone and lacks a portion of them. The data contain about 220,000 clones, around 94% of them singletons. Sequences were obtained from blood. V gene TRBV19 combines with J gene TRBJ1-4; 8 positions match TRBD1. This TCR derives from a man in his fifties or sixties in good health. CDR3 protein: CASGAGGWAEKLFF. The CDR3 nucleotides read TGTGCCAGTGGGGCAGGGGGCTGGGCTGAAAAACTGTTTTTT.